This TCR beta chain was profiled in a study of blood T cells in healthy people across ages. This clonotype was counted between two and nine times. Alongside a J-beta primer mix, a sample-barcoded 5' primer served in a second PCR lasting roughly 6 to 12 cycles. TCRdb re-called the 5' RACE reads through MiXCR, storing one row per CDR3 protein. In the table there are 1.5 million to 2 million distinct CDR3 sequences, 40% to 55% of which are singletons. Sequencing used blood. This TCR came from a middle-aged woman in good health.

The CDR3 region is CASSDTAGASYEQYF. CDR3 sequence (DNA): TGTGCCAGCAGTGATACGGCGGGGGCAAGCTACGAGCAGTACTTC. V and J are TRBV25-1 and TRBJ2-7; a weak D match, TRBD2 (7 bases). V gave up 3 bases and J gave up 3 bases, with 15 bases separating them. Germline CDR1 reads MGHDK; CDR2 reads SYGVNS. This CDR3 has 15 residues.